This T cell receptor (beta chain) came from a study of Tregs in tolerant kidney transplant recipients (dated by TCRdb to between 2018 and 2020). For the wider study: The study applied TCRbeta sequencing to find donor-specific regulatory T cells before combined kidney and bone marrow transplantation and then followed those same cells after transplant. TCRbeta repertoire sequencing was used in a few healthy controls to compare several methods for expanding Tregs specific for an allogeneic donor.

Unstimulated Tregs (CD4+CD25+CD127-), CD4+ non-Tregs (CD4+CD25-), CD4 and CD8 cells were FACS-sorted from thawed PBMCs. Blood from healthy controls was obtained either as purchased buffy coats or from healthy volunteers. Healthy control blood was separated into PBMCs by Ficoll density gradient and cryopreserved, and patient PBMCs were collected both before and after transplant. For TCRbeta CDR3 sequencing, genomic DNA was extracted from sorted cells using the QIAGEN DNeasy Blood and Tissue Kit. Through immunoSEQ, high-throughput TCRbeta CDR3 sequencing was done commercially, including PCR amplification with internal controls and bias correction. Processing in the source paper ran as follows. Unique productive TCRbeta sequences were defined by CDR3 nucleotide sequence where primers matched, and otherwise by CDR3 amino acid sequence together with Vbeta and Jbeta genes. Sorting error was corrected by removing sequences shared between sorted populations at a frequency ratio of 2:1 or less, and the remaining shared sequences were assigned to the higher population. Sequences were defined as donor-reactive when expanded at least 5-fold in CFSE-low cells versus unstimulated cells and present at a frequency of at least 0.01% in CFSE-low cells. Jensen-Shannon divergence, calculated on the top 100 TCRbeta sequences ranked by frequency, was used to quantify repertoire divergence. When a sample had multiple sequencing runs, each run was corrected for sorting error separately and the runs were then pooled. What TCRdb holds here is the immuneACCESS table cut down to in-frame rearrangements. Part of the clones is not present; checked against another copy, under half of the missing clones reflect an unresolved V gene, and the others are unexplained. V, J and clone size reflect that table, while D and trimming were determined from the DNA. The sample yields roughly 70,000 clones; less than 90% were counted once. Of the sample, around 4% is held by the ten largest clones.

The sample holds a few counts of this clone. Which antigen it targets is not known. Base qualities were left out, and no much larger clone turns up one base away. Results the study describes overall, beyond this receptor: Although technical replication error seemed to be minimal, the question of biological reproducibility was not addressed directly. Expanding Tregs with activated donor B cells appeared to identify the most biologically relevant and donor-specific TCRbeta repertoire. Because the study included only a small number of patients, the results must be confirmed in larger populations and under other immunosuppression protocols.

According to the germline V gene (reference sequence), CDR1 reads LNHDA and CDR2 reads SQIVND. V drops 3 bases and J drops 4 bases, leaving 12 bases in between. The cysteine opens and the phenylalanine closes a CDR3 of 14 amino acids. Of the read, only the CDR3 DNA is kept; its 42 bases are in frame from base 1. This sequence uses TRBV19 and TRBJ1-2, and perhaps TRBD1 as D gene, on 5 matching bases. The source is a human donor in good health. The source material was CD4+ T cells from blood. CDR3 loop: CASSIAQVAYGYTF. The nucleotide sequence reads TGTGCCAGTAGTATCGCACAGGTGGCCTATGGCTACACCTTC. When the CDR3 is completed using the reference TRBV19 and TRBJ1-2 genes on either side, the full variable domain is DGGITQSPKYLFRKEGQNVTLSCEQNLNHDAMYWYRQDPGQGLRLIYYSQIVNDFQKGDIAEGYSVSREKKESFPLTVTSAQKNPTAFYLCASSIAQVAYGYTFGSGTRLTVV.